A selection of T cell receptor beta chains follows, all from one sample in a study of OX40 agonist ivuxolimab in advanced cancers. The data were produced by immunoSEQ multiplex PCR, yet TCRdb's version contains in-frame clones alone and is incomplete. The table shows 60,000 to 70,000 clones, with approximately 91% occurring only once. The source material was CD4+ or CD8+ T cells sorted from blood, sampled in a trial of the OX40 agonist ivuxolimab. These receptors were taken from an adult with an advanced solid tumor such as melanoma, head and neck, liver or kidney cancer. Both conserved end residues are part of each CDR3. Each record gives: V gene, clone size, J gene, D gene, CDR3 protein, CDR3 DNA. D genes are given only for firm matches. Clone size is given for some rows only: seen once, a few or many times, or a class if the clone is expanded.

TRBV7-9	.	TRBJ2-7	.	CASSLRTRPEQYF	TGTGCCAGCAGCTTGAGAACACGGCCCGAGCAGTACTTC
TRBV7-9	.	TRBJ1-1	TRBD1	CASSYPTWTGFRTEAFF	TGTGCCAGCAGCTACCCTACCTGGACAGGGTTCAGGACTGAAGCTTTCTTT
TRBV2	.	TRBJ2-7	.	CASSAGSLLYEQYF	TGTGCCAGCAGTGCCGGGAGCCTACTCTACGAGCAGTACTTC
TRBV6-6	.	TRBJ2-7	.	CASTGPPGSYEQYF	TGTGCCAGCACCGGACCTCCGGGGTCCTACGAGCAGTACTTC
TRBV5-1	.	TRBJ1-5	TRBD1	CASSPGTDNQPQHF	TGCGCCAGCAGCCCGGGGACAGACAATCAGCCCCAGCATTTT
TRBV5-1	.	TRBJ2-1	TRBD2	CASTLNPRGTSHNEQFF	TGCGCCAGCACCCTCAACCCGCGAGGGACTAGCCACAATGAGCAGTTCTTC
TRBV7-1	.	TRBJ2-1	.	CASSLARYEQFF	TGTGCCAGCAGCTTAGCGCGGTACGAGCAGTTCTTC
TRBV6-7	few	TRBJ2-7	.	CASSSWTRTTEVFYEQYF	TGTGCCAGCAGTTCGTGGACGCGAACCACTGAGGTTTTCTACGAGCAGTACTTC
TRBV7-9	once	TRBJ1-1	.	CASSPGGSRFNLGVAFF	TGTGCCAGCAGCCCGGGGGGATCGAGGTTCAACTTGGGTGTAGCTTTCTTT
TRBV4-2	.	TRBJ2-5	.	CASSNEGSQETQYF	TGTGCCAGCAGCAACGAGGGCAGCCAAGAGACCCAGTACTTC
TRBV4-1	.	TRBJ2-7	TRBD2	CASSQPTSGNPYEQYF	TGCGCCAGCAGCCAACCGACTAGCGGGAACCCCTACGAGCAGTACTTC
TRBV15	.	TRBJ2-7	.	CATSRETGYYEQYF	TGTGCCACCAGCAGAGAGACAGGATACTACGAGCAGTACTTC
TRBV19	.	TRBJ2-5	TRBD2	CASSFSGSGETQYF	TGTGCCAGTAGTTTTAGCGGGAGCGGAGAGACCCAGTACTTC
TRBV28	.	TRBJ1-2	TRBD1	CASSSPGQNTYGYTF	TGTGCCAGCAGTTCACCGGGACAGAACACCTATGGCTACACCTTC
TRBV2	.	TRBJ2-7	TRBD2	CASRGGLAGVEQYF	TGTGCCAGCAGGGGGGGACTAGCGGGAGTTGAGCAGTACTTC
TRBV27	.	TRBJ2-7	.	CASRQSIGVYEQYF	TGTGCCAGCAGACAATCGATCGGGGTCTACGAGCAGTACTTC
TRBV11-2	.	TRBJ2-3	.	CASSLVFGGADTQYF	TGTGCCAGCAGCTTAGTATTCGGCGGGGCAGATACGCAGTATTTT
TRBV4-1	.	TRBJ2-3	TRBD2	CASSQDRALSGPEDTQYF	TGCGCCAGCAGCCAAGATAGGGCCCTTAGCGGGCCCGAGGATACGCAGTATTTT
TRBV25-1	.	TRBJ2-7	.	CASSEYDEQYF	TGTGCCAGCAGTGAATATGACGAGCAGTACTTC
TRBV28	.	TRBJ1-4	TRBD1	CASSQVDRVIEKLFF	TGTGCCAGCAGTCAGGTGGACAGGGTCATCGAAAAACTGTTTTTT
TRBV11-3	.	TRBJ2-7	.	CASSLGPRGYEQYF	TGTGCCAGCAGCTTAGGCCCGCGAGGCTACGAGCAGTACTTC
TRBV4-2	.	TRBJ2-2	TRBD2	CASSHSLGTSGPAGELFF	TGTGCCAGCAGCCATTCATTGGGGACTAGCGGGCCGGCCGGGGAGCTGTTTTTT
TRBV27	few	TRBJ1-4	.	CASTRLSTNEKLFF	TGTGCCAGCACCCGGTTATCAACTAATGAAAAACTGTTTTTT
TRBV7-3	.	TRBJ2-7	.	CASSPNTGFFNEQYF	TGTGCCAGCAGCCCAAATACAGGGTTCTTCAACGAGCAGTACTTC
TRBV5-1	.	TRBJ2-4	TRBD1	CASSRQWTGGTDIQYF	TGCGCCAGCAGCAGACAATGGACAGGGGGAACGGACATTCAGTACTTC
TRBV5-1	.	TRBJ2-2	.	CASSLVGLSAGELFF	TGCGCCAGCAGCTTGGTCGGACTGTCCGCCGGGGAGCTGTTTTTT
TRBV5-6	once	TRBJ1-3	TRBD1	CASSVGQPGNTIYF	TGTGCCAGCAGCGTGGGACAGCCTGGAAACACCATATATTTT
TRBV5-6	.	TRBJ2-1	.	CASSWRGINEQFF	TGTGCCAGCAGCTGGAGGGGGATCAATGAGCAGTTCTTC
TRBV30	.	TRBJ2-5	.	CAWITDRGGRETQYF	TGTGCCTGGATTACAGACAGGGGAGGGAGAGAGACCCAGTACTTC
TRBV7-3	.	TRBJ2-2	TRBD2	CASSLSSGTTGELFF	TGTGCCAGCAGCTTGAGTAGCGGGACCACCGGGGAGCTGTTTTTT
TRBV14	once	TRBJ2-3	TRBD2	CASSLTGLASTDTQYF	TGTGCCAGCAGCCTGACGGGACTAGCTTCCACAGATACGCAGTATTTT
TRBV7-9	.	TRBJ2-7	.	CASTKEGGTYEQYF	TGTGCCAGCACCAAAGAAGGGGGAACCTACGAGCAGTACTTC
TRBV28	.	TRBJ2-1	TRBD1	CASMATGGSSYNEQFF	TGTGCCAGCATGGCGACAGGGGGCTCCTCCTACAATGAGCAGTTCTTC
TRBV4-2	.	TRBJ2-2	TRBD1	CASSPHSTGLSANTGELFF	TGTGCCAGCAGCCCCCACTCGACAGGGCTAAGCGCGAACACCGGGGAGCTGTTTTTT
TRBV4-3	.	TRBJ2-5	.	CASSQEGGPGETQYF	TGCGCCAGCAGCCAAGAGGGGGGACCCGGGGAGACCCAGTACTTC
TRBV28	.	TRBJ2-7	.	CASSSVVGSSYEQYF	TGTGCCAGCAGTTCCGTAGTGGGGAGCTCCTACGAGCAGTACTTC
TRBV15	.	TRBJ2-1	.	CATSRAGHGVKGPYNEQFF	TGTGCCACCAGCAGAGCGGGCCACGGGGTGAAGGGACCCTACAATGAGCAGTTCTTC
TRBV18	.	TRBJ1-4	TRBD1	CASSPTGQGRWEKLFF	TGTGCCAGCTCACCCACCGGACAGGGAAGATGGGAAAAACTGTTTTTT
TRBV7-9	.	TRBJ2-1	.	CASSLLDYPYNEQFF	TGTGCCAGCAGCTTACTGGACTACCCGTACAATGAGCAGTTCTTC
TRBV19	.	TRBJ2-3	TRBD1	CASSLGQGGTQYF	TGTGCCAGTAGTCTGGGACAGGGGGGTACGCAGTATTTT
TRBV19	.	TRBJ2-3	.	CASSPRQSAQYF	TGTGCCAGTAGTCCCCGACAGTCGGCGCAGTATTTT
TRBV2	.	TRBJ1-2	TRBD1	CASSLRQGASNGYTF	TGTGCCAGCAGTCTCCGACAGGGGGCGTCAAATGGCTACACCTTC
TRBV27	.	TRBJ2-7	.	CASSLITNSYEQYF	TGTGCCAGCAGTTTAATCACCAACTCCTACGAGCAGTACTTC
TRBV6-6	.	TRBJ2-1	.	CASSYSRVYNEQFF	TGTGCCAGCAGTTACTCGAGGGTCTACAATGAGCAGTTCTTC
TRBV5-6	once	TRBJ2-5	TRBD2	CASSLRLAGEETQYF	TGTGCCAGCAGCTTGCGACTAGCGGGAGAAGAGACCCAGTACTTC
TRBV28	few	TRBJ2-4	.	CASSSGGSRAKNIQYF	TGTGCCAGCAGCTCTGGGGGGTCCCGGGCCAAAAACATTCAGTACTTC
TRBV2	once	TRBJ2-1	TRBD2	CASRVLAVSYNEQFF	TGTGCCAGCAGAGTACTAGCGGTTTCCTACAATGAGCAGTTCTTC
TRBV5-1	.	TRBJ1-4	.	CASSDTTTADLFF	TGCGCCAGCAGCGACACGACGACAGCGGATCTGTTTTTT